This T cell receptor beta chain was profiled in a study of blood T cell repertoires in COVID-19. Overall study: PBMCs, B-cell-depleted T cells, or T cells were the source of the cDNA or gDNA that made up the material.

Enrolment of Seattle patients took place during active infection, and they were followed longitudinally. The CDR3 covers 13 residues. Germline assignment: CDR1 SGHNT and CDR2 YENEEA. Trimming stripped 8 bases from V and 4 bases from J, with 14 bases between. Original data processing: By means of reference gene primer amplification, nucleated cell counts were estimated. Profiling relied on immunoSEQ multiplex PCR, and the TCRdb table lists in-frame clones only, not all of them. The V and J calls and clone size come from that table; D and trimming were worked out from the DNA. The data contain hundreds of thousands of clones, 89% of them singletons.

Input material: peripheral blood. The J gene is TRBJ1-2, the V gene TRBV11-3; D gene unclear. This sequence was found in a woman younger than 45 with COVID-19, enrolled during active disease. CDR3 nucleotide sequence: TGTGCCAGCCCCTCGGCGGAGGTCTATGGCTACACCTTC. Protein: CASPSAEVYGYTF.